What follows are 5 T cell receptor beta chains derived from one specimen sequenced in a study of T cell responses to AZD1222 COVID-19 vaccine. Repertoires were generated with immunoSEQ multiplex PCR, while TCRdb's copy carries only in-frame clones and drops some. The sample includes roughly 190,000 clones, approximately 92% of them seen just once. The specimen comprised peripheral blood, sampled on day 0 of AZD1222 vaccination. The receptors originated from an adult in good health.

J is TRBJ1-2 and V is TRBV11-1; D uncertain. The CDR3 has 14 amino acids. Germline CDR1 is SGHAT and CDR2 is FQDESV (reference sequence). V lost 5 bases and J lost 4, with 14 bases in between. The CDR3 is CASSGRTAPYGYTF. The CDR3 DNA is TGTGCCAGCAGCGGCCGAACAGCGCCCTATGGCTACACCTTC.

V gene TRBV29-1 combines with J gene TRBJ1-2; 9 positions match TRBD1. Germline lookup yields CDR1 SQVTM and CDR2 ANQGSEA. This CDR3 contains 11 residues. The junction had 2 bases not matched to a gene; V was cut back by 7 bases and J by 5 bases. CDR3 nucleotides: TGCAGCGGGACAGGGGATTATGGCTACACCTTC. Amino acids: CSGTGDYGYTF.

The chain combines TRBV5-5 with TRBJ1-1; D is possibly TRBD1 (5 bases). V shed 5 bases and J shed 4 bases, with 15 bases lying between them. Germline V gene lookup returns CDR1 SGHKS and CDR2 YYEKEE (reference sequence). The CDR3 is made up of 14 amino acids. CDR3 sequence (DNA): TGTGCCAGCAGGGCCGGGACGGAATTCACTGAAGCTTTCTTT. Encoded protein: CASRAGTEFTEAFF.

The chain employs TRBV6-1 and TRBJ1-1, with D possibly being TRBD1 (6 bases). The CDR3 length is 15 residues. In germline, CDR1 is MNHNS, CDR2 SASEGT. Trimming left V 2 bases short and J 6 bases short, with 16 bases between. The CDR3 loop is CASSETTGLSAEAFF. CDR3 in DNA: TGTGCCAGCAGTGAAACCACAGGGCTAAGCGCTGAAGCTTTCTTT.

V and J are TRBV7-2 and TRBJ2-1; 7 bases map to TRBD2. After removal of 5 bases from V and 3 bases from J, the junction contained 7 bases not matched to a gene. From germline, CDR1 is SGHTA and CDR2 FQGNSA. The CDR3 is 15 residues long. The DNA for the CDR3 is TGTGCCAGCAGCCCCTCGCGGGGGATCTACAATGAGCAGTTCTTC. Amino acids: CASSPSRGIYNEQFF.